These 14 T cell receptor beta chains originate from one sample sequenced in a study of cytomegalovirus exposure and HLA in healthy donors. Both 60 Vbeta primers and 13 Jbeta primers went into the PCR. Data came from immunoSEQ multiplex PCR; TCRdb stores just in-frame clones and leaves some out. The sample includes nearly 200,000 clones. Sequences were obtained from PBMCs. These receptors came from a boy younger than 18 in good health and CMV-seronegative.

V and J are TRBV5-6 and TRBJ2-1; possibly TRBD2 for D (7 bases). Per the germline V gene, CDR1 is SGHDT and CDR2 is YYEEEE. Trimming cost V 3 bases and J 8 bases, with 15 bases left between them. The CDR3 loop spans 14 amino acids. The CDR3 protein is CASSSEGGGDEQFF. In DNA form, the CDR3 reads TGTGCCAGCAGCTCCGAGGGCGGGGGCGATGAGCAGTTCTTC.

The rearrangement links TRBV19 to TRBJ1-1; possible D gene TRBD1, 5 bases. With 5 bases removed from V and 6 bases from J, the gap between germline ends came to 16 bases. This CDR3 contains 14 residues. The germline gives CDR1 LNHDA, CDR2 SQIVND (reference sequence). The CDR3 loop is CASSPQTPGSEAFF. CDR3 bases: TGTGCCAGTAGTCCCCAGACACCAGGGTCTGAAGCTTTCTTT.

The chain links TRBV9 to TRBJ2-5; 11 bases agree with TRBD2. V lost 0 bases to trimming and J lost 0 bases; unmatched junction nucleotides: 7. The CDR3 totals 18 residues. Germline-derived CDR1 and CDR2 are SGDLS and YYNGEE. CDR3 sequence (DNA): TGTGCCAGCAGCGTAGTTCTAGCGGGGGGCCTGTACCAAGAGACCCAGTACTTC. Translation gives CASSVVLAGGLYQETQYF.

V gene TRBV28 combines with J gene TRBJ1-5; D possibly corresponds to TRBD1 (5 bases). Germline CDR1 is MDHEN and CDR2 is SYDVKM. The CDR3 covers 12 residues. The germline V and J ends were trimmed by 6 bases and 9 bases, with 12 bases remaining between them. CDR3 nucleotide sequence: TGTGCCAGCAGCCCAGAAGGGGTGCCCCAGCATTTT. This translates into CASSPEGVPQHF. Together with reference TRBV28 and TRBJ1-5, the CDR3 gives the full variable domain: DVKVTQSSRYLVKRTGEKVFLECVQDMDHENMFWYRQDPGLGLRLIYFSYDVKMKEKGDIPEGYSVSREKKERFSLILESASTNQTSMYLCASSPEGVPQHFGDGTRLSIL.

The chain carries TRBV19 and TRBJ1-2; D is perhaps TRBD1 (6 bases). The V gene's germline CDR1 is LNHDA and CDR2 SQIVND (reference sequence). Trimming took 6 bases from V and 4 from J, leaving 18 bases between them. The length of the CDR3 is 15 residues. The CDR3 loop reads CASRHQQGIIYGYTF. Here the CDR3 DNA reads TGTGCCAGTAGGCACCAACAGGGAATCATCTATGGCTACACCTTC. Combining the CDR3 with reference TRBV19 and TRBJ1-2 gives the whole variable domain DGGITQSPKYLFRKEGQNVTLSCEQNLNHDAMYWYRQDPGQGLRLIYYSQIVNDFQKGDIAEGYSVSREKKESFPLTVTSAQKNPTAFYLCASRHQQGIIYGYTFGSGTRLTVV.

J is TRBJ1-3 and V is TRBV11-2; weak D call: TRBD1 (5 bases). The germline V gene encodes CDR1 SGHAT and CDR2 FQNNGV. The V gene lost 6 bases and the J gene lost 0 bases, with 15 bases spanning the gap. The CDR3 consists of 16 residues. Written as DNA, the CDR3 is TGTGCCAGCAGGATCCCTGGGGGGAGCTCTGGAAACACCATATATTTT. Protein sequence: CASRIPGGSSGNTIYF.

The chain recombines TRBV5-4 with TRBJ1-2, with unresolved D. The CDR3 contains 16 residues. V shed 6 bases and J shed 3 bases, with 21 bases lying between them. CDR1 and CDR2 (germline): SGHNT, YYREEE (reference sequence). The CDR3 DNA follows: TGTGCCAGCACCCCAAGCTTAATCGTCGAAGACTATGGCTACACCTTC. This translates into CASTPSLIVEDYGYTF.

The chain recombines TRBV11-2 with TRBJ1-2; 7 bases map to TRBD1. J gave up 4 bases and V 0 bases, and 8 bases lay outside the gene matches. Germline V lookup: CDR1 SGHAT, CDR2 FQNNGV. The CDR3 has 16 amino acids. The CDR3 bases are TGTGCCAGCAGCTTAGATCTAGACAGGGCCGTCTATGGCTACACCTTC. Protein sequence: CASSLDLDRAVYGYTF. Full variable domain (rest looked up from reference TRBV11-2 and TRBJ1-2): EAGVAQSPRYKIIEKRQSVAFWCNPISGHATLYWYQQILGQGPKLLIQFQNNGVVDDSQLPKDRFSAERLKGVDSTLKIQPAKLEDSAVYLCASSLDLDRAVYGYTFGSGTRLTVV.

The rearrangement links TRBV4-1 to TRBJ2-1, with a possible D match to TRBD2 (6 bases). Germline V gene sequence: CDR1 MGHRA, CDR2 YSYEKL. V gave up 4 bases and J gave up 0 bases, with 16 bases separating them. The CDR3 runs 17 residues. CDR3 in DNA: TGCGCCAGCAGCCCCCCTTACCGGGGGAGCTCCTACAATGAGCAGTTCTTC. Protein product: CASSPPYRGSSYNEQFF.

The chain carries TRBV7-9 and TRBJ2-7; 8 nucleotides match TRBD1. Germline V CDR1 and CDR2: SEHNR, FQNEAQ (reference sequence). The CDR3 totals 13 residues. V was pared by 2 bases and J by 9 bases, with 6 bases of the junction left unmatched. The CDR3 nucleotides are TGTGCCAGCAGCTTACCTCCGGACAGGGCGCAGTACTTC. This sequence encodes CASSLPPDRAQYF.

The CDR3 protein is CASSPIQASYEQYF. CDR3 coding DNA: TGCGCCAGCAGTCCAATTCAGGCTTCCTACGAGCAGTACTTC. The rearrangement joins TRBV5-1 to TRBJ2-7; D call uncertain. Germline V gene sequence: CDR1 SGHRS, CDR2 YFSETQ. The CDR3 covers 14 residues. The ends were cut back, 5 bases at V and 1 base at J, with 13 bases in the middle.

The chain has TRBV9 and TRBJ2-5; TRBD1 matches 8 bases. In germline, CDR1 is SGDLS, CDR2 YYNGEE. There are 18 residues in the CDR3. The V gene end was trimmed by 0 bases and the J gene end by 1 base; junction bases not matched to a gene: 11. CDR3 coding DNA: TGTGCCAGCAGCGTAGGGACAGGGCGAAGTAGGGTCCAAGAGACCCAGTACTTC. Encoded protein: CASSVGTGRSRVQETQYF.

CDR3 bases: TGTGCCAGCAGCTTGAGCGGGGGGGACTACAATGAGCAGTTCTTC. This encodes CASSLSGGDYNEQFF. This chain joins TRBV6-5 and TRBJ2-1; the match to TRBD2 covers 10 bases. Looked up from germline, CDR1 is MNHEY and CDR2 is SVGAGI. The CDR3 runs to 15 residues. Trimming cost V 6 bases and J 3 bases; bases outside gene matches: 5.

V gene TRBV2 combines with J gene TRBJ1-1; a possible D gene is TRBD1 (6 bases). Germline V gives CDR1 SNHLY, CDR2 FYNNEI. The V gene lost 11 bases and the J gene lost 2 bases, with 15 bases spanning the gap. The CDR3 totals 13 residues. The CDR3 region is CARGGLSNTEAFF. The CDR3 DNA reads TGTGCCCGGGGGGGGCTTAGTAACACTGAAGCTTTCTTT.